This is a list of T cell receptor beta chains from one sample in a study of T cells after yellow fever vaccination. One entry per CDR3 protein, called by TCRdb with MiXCR from the 5' RACE reads. The repertoire consists of 250,000 to 300,000 distinct CDR3 sequences, with approximately 5.2% occurring once and the leading ten covering less than 3.5%. Sequenced material: CD4+ T cells sorted from PBMCs, taken on the day of the yellow fever booster vaccination. The source is a young man who received the YFV17D yellow fever vaccine. Both conserved end residues are part of each CDR3. The order of the fields is D gene, clone size, J gene, V gene, CDR3 DNA, CDR3 protein. D genes are given only for firm matches. Clone size, where shown, is once, few, many, or a class for clones that have expanded.

>.|few|TRBJ2-3|TRBV6-2/TRBV6-3
TGTGCCAGCAGATCTACAGGTGTAGGCACAGATACGCAGTATTTT
CASRSTGVGTDTQYF
>.|few|TRBJ1-4|TRBV7-8
TGTGCCAGCAGCCTGGACAGATATAAACTGTTTTTT
CASSLDRYKLFF
>TRBD1|many|TRBJ2-6|TRBV6-5
TGTGCCAGCACCGTAGACTGGACAGGACTCTCCACTGGGGCCAACGTCCTGACTTTC
CASTVDWTGLSTGANVLTF
>.|.|TRBJ2-5|TRBV10-3
TGTGCCACCGGAGCCTACGCCGGGGAGACCCAGTACTTC
CATGAYAGETQYF
>.|.|TRBJ1-5|TRBV27
TGTGCCAGCAGTCGACTCCAGTGGGAGCCCCAGCATTTT
CASSRLQWEPQHF
>.|many|TRBJ2-3|TRBV12-3/TRBV12-4
TGTGCCAGCAGACCAGGGGCCCAAAGCACAGATACGCAGTATTTT
CASRPGAQSTDTQYF
>TRBD2|few|TRBJ2-7|TRBV5-1
TGCGCCAGCAGCTTAAGAGCGGGGGGAGCCGAGCAGTACTTC
CASSLRAGGAEQYF
>TRBD1|many|TRBJ1-2|TRBV7-2
TGTGCCAGCAGCGTACAGGGGGCTGACGGCTACACCTTC
CASSVQGADGYTF
>.|many|TRBJ2-2|TRBV7-3
TGTGCCAGCAGCTTTACCGGAGGAGGGGAGCTGTTTTTT
CASSFTGGGELFF
>.|many|TRBJ1-4|TRBV5-1
TGCGCCAGCAGCTTGGCAGGGGCGGGAAAACTGTTTTTT
CASSLAGAGKLFF
>.|.|TRBJ2-3|TRBV4-3
TGCGCCAGCAGCCAAGTGGGGGGGCCCACAGATACGCAGTATTTT
CASSQVGGPTDTQYF
>TRBD1|.|TRBJ1-2|TRBV2
TGTGCCAGCAGCGACGGGACAGGGCGCTCCTATGGCTACACCTTC
CASSDGTGRSYGYTF
>.|many|TRBJ2-2|TRBV7-3
TGTGCCAGCAGCTTAGGGGTCGGCACCGGGGAGCTGTTTTTT
CASSLGVGTGELFF
>.|many|TRBJ2-5|TRBV4-3
TGCGCCAGCAGCCAAGGATCGTCAGTCCAAGAGACCCAGTACTTC
CASSQGSSVQETQYF
>TRBD1|many|TRBJ1-1|TRBV29-1
TGCAGCGTCCGCCGCGACAGGGGGTATCCCACTGAAGCTTTCTTT
CSVRRDRGYPTEAFF
>.|few|TRBJ1-4|TRBV19
TGTGCCAGTTGGGAAGCAACTAATGAAAAACTGTTTTTT
CASWEATNEKLFF
>TRBD2|many|TRBJ2-2|TRBV5-1
TGCGCCAGCAGCCAAGAGGGACTAGCGATGAACACCGGGGAGCTGTTTTTT
CASSQEGLAMNTGELFF
>.|few|TRBJ1-1|TRBV12-3/TRBV12-4
TGTGCCAGCAGCCCCCCGGAGAGGTACACTGAAGCTTTCTTT
CASSPPERYTEAFF
>.|many|TRBJ1-1|TRBV9
TGTGCCAGCAGCCCTCAGGTCATGGGCACTGAAGCTTTCTTT
CASSPQVMGTEAFF
>.|.|TRBJ2-2|TRBV7-6
TGTGCCAGCAGCTTAGCGCACAGCCCAGGGGAGCTGTTTTTT
CASSLAHSPGELFF
>.|few|TRBJ1-4|TRBV12-3/TRBV12-4
TGTGCCAGCAGCCCCAGCGGCCATGAAAAACTGTTTTTT
CASSPSGHEKLFF
>TRBD2|few|TRBJ2-3|TRBV12-3/TRBV12-4
TGTGCCAGCAGTTTTCGGGGGGGGCCGGGTACGCAGTATTTT
CASSFRGGPGTQYF
>TRBD1|.|TRBJ2-2|TRBV5-1
TGCGCCAGCAGCAAAGGACAGGGTGCCGGGGAGCTGTTTTTT
CASSKGQGAGELFF
>.|many|TRBJ1-1|TRBV29-1
TGCAGCGGGATGGACACTGAAGCTTTCTTT
CSGMDTEAFF
>.|.|TRBJ2-5|TRBV7-2
TGTGCCAGCAGCTTATTGGGTTCTGGGCCCGAGACCCAGTACTTC
CASSLLGSGPETQYF
>TRBD2|.|TRBJ2-1|TRBV5-1
TGCGCCAGCAGTACCCAAGTAAGCGGGGGGTACAATGAGCAGTTCTTC
CASSTQVSGGYNEQFF
>TRBD1|many|TRBJ2-4|TRBV20-1
TGCAGTGCTCCGGGACAGGGTGACATTCAGTACTTC
CSAPGQGDIQYF
>TRBD1|many|TRBJ1-2|TRBV7-2
TGTGCCAGCAGCCACCAGGGGGCTAACTATGGCTACACCTTC
CASSHQGANYGYTF
>.|many|TRBJ1-3|TRBV12-3/TRBV12-4
TGTGCCAGCACCAGGGACCGCGGAAACACCATATATTTT
CASTRDRGNTIYF
>TRBD1|many|TRBJ1-2|TRBV6-5
TGTGCCAGCGGGAACAGGGGTCCCTATGGCTACACCTTC
CASGNRGPYGYTF
>.|many|TRBJ1-1|TRBV29-1
TGCAGCGTTGTAGGCAGCGAAGCTTTCTTT
CSVVGSEAFF
>.|few|TRBJ2-1|TRBV12-3/TRBV12-4
TGTGCCAGTCAAAGGCCCCGGCACAGCCTGTCAATCTACAATGAGCAGTTCTTC
CASQRPRHSLSIYNEQFF
>.|.|TRBJ1-3|TRBV5-1
TGCGCCAGCAGCTTGGTGCAGGCGGAAGGAAACACCATATATTTT
CASSLVQAEGNTIYF
>.|few|TRBJ2-2|TRBV4-1
TGCGCCAGCAGCCCCTTCGGCGAGGGGCGAGGGACCGGGGAGCTGTTTTTT
CASSPFGEGRGTGELFF
>.|many|TRBJ2-3|TRBV29-1
TGCAGCGTGGAACGGGGGGCGACAGATACGCAGTATTTT
CSVERGATDTQYF